These T cell receptor beta chains were read from a single sample in a study of CD8+ T cells in alopecia areata. Measured with immunoSEQ multiplex PCR; TCRdb has only the in-frame clones, and not every one. The data show 150,000 or so clones, 75% to 90% seen once. This sample comprised CD8+ T cells sorted from blood, obtained at week 0. Receptors were obtained from a human donor with alopecia areata. Both conserved end residues are part of each CDR3. The D gene is left open where the match is weak. Clone size is shown for a subset of rows, as once, few, many or a class of expanded clone.

.,.,TRBV10-3,TRBJ2-7,TGTGCCATCAGTGAGTCTGTGGCAGGGCCAGCCTACGAGCAGTACTTC,CAISESVAGPAYEQYF
.,.,TRBV29-1,TRBJ2-1,TGCAGCGTGGATGGACTAGAGCAGTTCTTC,CSVDGLEQFF
once,.,TRBV7-3,TRBJ1-1,TGTGCCAGCAGCTTATTTGGTGGGACGGTGAACACTGAAGCTTTCTTT,CASSLFGGTVNTEAFF
.,.,TRBV28,TRBJ2-7,TGTGCCAGCAGTCCCCGAGACTACACCTACGAGCAGTACTTC,CASSPRDYTYEQYF
once,.,TRBV15,TRBJ2-7,TGTGCCACCAGCAGAGTTACAGGTGGACGCGGGACCACCGAGCAGTACTTC,CATSRVTGGRGTTEQYF
.,TRBD1,TRBV14,TRBJ1-2,TGTGCCAGCAGCCAAGATTGGACAGGGGGAGCCTGGGGCTACACCTTC,CASSQDWTGGAWGYTF
.,TRBD2,TRBV5-1,TRBJ2-7,TGCGCCAGCGGGACGCGGGGGGCGTCCTACGAGCAGTACTTC,CASGTRGASYEQYF
.,TRBD2,TRBV27,TRBJ2-2,TGTGCCAGCAGTAGGGAAGCGGGGGCTCTGAGCGGGGAGCTGTTTTTT,CASSREAGALSGELFF
.,.,TRBV7-9,TRBJ2-1,TGTGCCAGCAGCCCTCCCTCCGGCGTTGCCTACAATGAGCAGTTCTTC,CASSPPSGVAYNEQFF
.,TRBD1,TRBV9,TRBJ1-1,TGTGCCAGCAGCCCACGGACAGGGGTTGAAGCTTTCTTT,CASSPRTGVEAFF
.,.,TRBV14,TRBJ2-1,TGTGCCAGCAGCCAAGTTGTGTTCAATGAGCAGTTCTTC,CASSQVVFNEQFF
.,.,TRBV19,TRBJ2-7,TGTGCCAGTAGTATCAACGGGGGGCGCTCCTACGAGCAGTACTTC,CASSINGGRSYEQYF
.,.,TRBV9,TRBJ2-7,TGTGCCAGCAGCGTAGGAGGTCGGGAGACCTACGAGCAGTACTTC,CASSVGGRETYEQYF
.,.,TRBV13,TRBJ1-3,TGTGCCAGCAGCTCAACCTCGGGCGGAAACACCATATATTTT,CASSSTSGGNTIYF
.,.,TRBV2,TRBJ2-7,TGTGCCAGCAGCCGTATGGACAGCTCCTACGAGCAGTACTTC,CASSRMDSSYEQYF
.,TRBD1,TRBV5-4,TRBJ2-7,TGTGCCAGCAGCGATCAGGGGGCGAGCTCCTACGAGCAGTACTTC,CASSDQGASSYEQYF
.,.,TRBV25-1,TRBJ2-5,TGTGCCAGCAGTGACCCGAGAGCTACGTACCAAGAGACCCAGTACTTC,CASSDPRATYQETQYF
.,TRBD2,TRBV5-6,TRBJ2-7,TGTGCCAGCAGCTCCGCTAGCGGGAGGTTCTACGAGCAGTACTTC,CASSSASGRFYEQYF
.,.,TRBV9,TRBJ1-2,TGTGCCAGCACCGGACTTTCGGGCGGCTCTAACTATGGCTACACCTTC,CASTGLSGGSNYGYTF
.,TRBD2,TRBV15,TRBJ2-5,TGTGCCACCAGCAGAGACGGAGCGGGGGTCCAGTACCAAGAGACCCAGTACTTC,CATSRDGAGVQYQETQYF
.,.,TRBV9,TRBJ2-2,TGTGCCAGCAGCGCGCGGGACATGAACACCGGGGAGCTGTTTTTT,CASSARDMNTGELFF
once,.,TRBV5-4,TRBJ2-7,TGTGCCAGCAGCACGAGGGGGGTTAGCTACGAGCAGTACTTC,CASSTRGVSYEQYF
few,.,TRBV29-1,TRBJ2-7,TGCAGCGCCCGCCGATACTACGAGCAGTACTTC,CSARRYYEQYF
.,.,TRBV5-1,TRBJ1-1,TGCGCCAGCAGCTTGGGGCCGGGGAACACTGAAGCTTTCTTT,CASSLGPGNTEAFF
.,.,TRBV5-4,TRBJ1-1,TGTGCCAGCAGCACCCAGGGGAACACTGAAGCTTTCTTT,CASSTQGNTEAFF
.,.,TRBV29-1,TRBJ1-2,TGCAGCGTTGGGCCGGACTATGGCTACACCTTC,CSVGPDYGYTF
.,.,TRBV27,TRBJ2-4,TGTGCCAGCAGTTTGGGGGGCGCGACCAAAAACATTCAGTACTTC,CASSLGGATKNIQYF
.,TRBD2,TRBV7-2,TRBJ2-5,TGTGCCAGCAGCCCAGGACTAGCGGGAGGGCGGGAGACCCAGTACTTC,CASSPGLAGGRETQYF
.,.,TRBV19,TRBJ2-2,TGTGCCAGTAGTCTCCCGGTAGATCTTGGGAACACCGGGGAGCTGTTTTTT,CASSLPVDLGNTGELFF
once,TRBD1,TRBV5-1,TRBJ2-1,TGCGCCAGCAGCTCGGACAGGGGGCATGAGCAGTTCTTC,CASSSDRGHEQFF
.,.,TRBV12-5,TRBJ2-1,TGTGCTAGTGGACCCCCGGCGGGGAACAATGAGCAGTTCTTC,CASGPPAGNNEQFF
.,.,TRBV6-5,TRBJ2-5,TGTGCCAGCAGTTACCAAAATCAAGAGACCCAGTACTTC,CASSYQNQETQYF
.,.,TRBV25-1,TRBJ2-5,TGTGCCAGCAGTGATTGGGGAGACAAATTGGAGACCCAGTACTTC,CASSDWGDKLETQYF
.,TRBD1,TRBV6-4,TRBJ2-7,TGTGCCAGCAGTGAAGCCGGGACAGGGGTAGGGGAGCAGTACTTC,CASSEAGTGVGEQYF
.,.,TRBV19,TRBJ2-7,TGTGCCAGTAGTTTTGGGCTGGAGCAGTACTTC,CASSFGLEQYF
.,.,TRBV23-1,TRBJ2-2,TGCGCCAGCAGTCCAATCAACGGGGAGCTGTTTTTT,CASSPINGELFF
.,.,TRBV5-4,TRBJ2-3,TGTGCCAGCAGCTGGGGGACGGAGATCACAGATACGCAGTATTTT,CASSWGTEITDTQYF
.,TRBD1,TRBV5-4,TRBJ1-6,TGTGCCAGCAGCTCAAGACAGGGCCCCAATTCACCCCTCCACTTT,CASSSRQGPNSPLHF
.,.,TRBV6-5,TRBJ2-7,TGTGCCATCTCCTACGTGACAAGAGACGAGCAGTACTTC,CAISYVTRDEQYF
once,.,TRBV7-3,TRBJ1-1,TGTGCCAGCAGCTTAAAGTCCCCAGGGGATGTGTCAACTGAAGCTTTCTTT,CASSLKSPGDVSTEAFF
.,.,TRBV4-1,TRBJ2-3,TGCGCCAGCAGCCAGATTACAGGCGCAGATACGCAGTATTTT,CASSQITGADTQYF
.,.,TRBV13,TRBJ2-3,TGTGCCAGCAGCTTAGCCAGCGGAACAGATACGCAGTATTTT,CASSLASGTDTQYF